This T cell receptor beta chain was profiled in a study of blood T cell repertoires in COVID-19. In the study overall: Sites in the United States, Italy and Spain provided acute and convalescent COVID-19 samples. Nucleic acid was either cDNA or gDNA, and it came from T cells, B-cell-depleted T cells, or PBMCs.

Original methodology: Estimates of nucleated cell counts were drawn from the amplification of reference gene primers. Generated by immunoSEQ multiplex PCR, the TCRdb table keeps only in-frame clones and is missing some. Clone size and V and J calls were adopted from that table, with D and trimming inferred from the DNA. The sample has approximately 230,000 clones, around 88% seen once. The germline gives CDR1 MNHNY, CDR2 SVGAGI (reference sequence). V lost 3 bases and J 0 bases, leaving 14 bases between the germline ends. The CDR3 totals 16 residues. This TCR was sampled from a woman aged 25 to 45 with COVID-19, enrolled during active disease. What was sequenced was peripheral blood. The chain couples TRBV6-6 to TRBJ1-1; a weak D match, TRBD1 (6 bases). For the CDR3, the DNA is TGTGCCAGCAGTTATCCTCGGACAGATATGAACACTGAAGCTTTCTTT. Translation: CASSYPRTDMNTEAFF.